This record concerns one T cell receptor (beta chain) sequence. This record belongs to a study of post-analysis software for immune sequencing data. Tagging with unique molecular identifiers was a feature of the TCR beta cDNA libraries. TCRdb called the PCR reads again in MiXCR, with one record for every CDR3 protein. The top ten hold just under 5% of the sample, which has some 800,000 distinct CDR3 sequences, roughly 46% seen once. The sequenced material came from blood. The sequence derives from a girl between 5 and 17 years old with multiple sclerosis.

CDR3 in amino acids: CASNSRQDARQYF. Here the CDR3 DNA reads TGTGCCAGCAATAGCCGGCAGGACGCTAGGCAGTACTTC. The V and J genes are TRBV27 and TRBJ2-5; D is ambiguous. This CDR3 contains 13 residues. Germline V gene data show CDR1 as MNHEY and CDR2 as SMNVEV (reference sequence). Trimming took off 7 bases at V and 11 bases at J, with 20 bases between the two ends.